This is a list of T cell receptor beta chains from one sample in a study of CD8 T cells in ankylosing spondylitis. TCRdb fed the 5' RACE reads into MiXCR, producing one record per CDR3 protein. This sample has a few hundred thousand distinct CDR3 sequences, with approximately 20% found just once. Sequencing used blood, either unsorted or a sorted T cell fraction (not recorded which). These receptors came from a male donor with ankylosing spondylitis. Each CDR3 is given with its conserved first and last residue. The D gene is left open where the match is weak. Not all rows give a size; the values are once, few, many and, for expanded clones, a class.

clone_size d_call j_call v_call cdr3_aa cdr3_nt
. TRBD1 TRBJ1-4 TRBV11-3 CASSQGQGGEKLFF TGTGCCAGCAGCCAAGGACAGGGGGGCGAAAAACTGTTTTTT
. . TRBJ2-7 TRBV6-6 CASNGGTYEQYF TGTGCCAGCAACGGCGGGACCTACGAGCAGTACTTC
. TRBD2 TRBJ2-5 TRBV28 CASTPGGKETQYF TGTGCCAGCACTCCCGGGGGGAAAGAGACCCAGTACTTC
. . TRBJ2-7 TRBV6-2/TRBV6-3 CASKSLVYEQYF TGTGCCAGCAAAAGTTTAGTCTACGAGCAGTACTTC
. TRBD1 TRBJ2-2 TRBV19 CASGDRGLGTGELFF TGTGCCAGTGGGGACAGGGGGCTTGGCACCGGGGAGCTGTTTTTT
few . TRBJ2-7 TRBV5-1 CASSLDRTWEQYF TGCGCCAGCAGCCTCGACAGAACTTGGGAGCAGTACTTC
. . TRBJ2-7 TRBV12-3/TRBV12-4 CASSPSSGYEQYF TGTGCCAGCAGCCCCTCCAGTGGTTACGAGCAGTACTTC
many TRBD1 TRBJ2-7 TRBV2 CASGTGYSYEQYF TGTGCCAGCGGGACAGGGTACTCCTACGAGCAGTACTTC
. . TRBJ1-5 TRBV20-1 CSAGKPVQGPQHF TGCAGTGCTGGTAAACCTGTACAGGGGCCCCAGCATTTT
. . TRBJ1-1 TRBV10-3 CAISESTGLNTEAFF TGTGCCATCAGTGAGTCTACAGGATTGAACACTGAAGCTTTCTTT
few . TRBJ2-3 TRBV4-3 CASSPRAGIGAISTDTQYF TGCGCCAGCAGCCCAAGGGCCGGCATTGGGGCTATCAGCACAGATACGCAGTATTTT
. . TRBJ2-5 TRBV3-1 CASSQAVLQETQYF TGTGCCAGCAGCCAGGCGGTCCTTCAAGAGACCCAGTACTTC
. TRBD1 TRBJ1-1 TRBV12-3/TRBV12-4 CASRRQGAVSEAFF TGTGCCAGCAGAAGACAGGGGGCCGTGTCTGAAGCTTTCTTT
. . TRBJ1-5 TRBV15 CATSREGGLSNQPQHF TGTGCCACCAGCAGAGAAGGAGGTCTCAGCAATCAGCCCCAGCATTTT
few TRBD2 TRBJ2-3 TRBV23-1 CASSQPETSDPDTQYF TGCGCCAGCAGTCAACCTGAGACTAGCGATCCAGATACGCAGTATTTT
few TRBD2 TRBJ2-5 TRBV3-1 CASSQRTSASPQETQYF TGTGCCAGCAGCCAAAGAACTAGCGCCTCTCCACAAGAGACCCAGTACTTC
. . TRBJ1-4 TRBV4-1 CASSHSRDGDLFF TGCGCCAGCAGCCACTCTCGGGACGGGGATCTGTTTTTT
few . TRBJ2-1 TRBV2 CASSEHHEQFF TGTGCCAGCAGTGAACATCATGAGCAGTTCTTC
few TRBD1 TRBJ1-4 TRBV7-8 CASSSRTGRDNEKLFF TGTGCCAGCAGCTCCAGGACAGGGCGGGATAATGAAAAACTGTTTTTT
many . TRBJ1-2 TRBV28 CASSLPGENYGYTF TGTGCCAGCAGTTTGCCAGGGGAGAACTATGGCTACACCTTC
. . TRBJ1-5 TRBV7-9 CASSGAGAAQPQHF TGTGCCAGCAGCGGGGCGGGGGCCGCTCAGCCCCAGCATTTT
. . TRBJ1-5 TRBV20-1 CSASWGGDQPQHF TGCAGTGCTAGTTGGGGAGGTGATCAGCCCCAGCATTTT
. . TRBJ2-5 TRBV14 CASSQDFTGVGETQYF TGTGCCAGCAGCCAAGATTTTACGGGAGTAGGAGAGACCCAGTACTTC
many . TRBJ1-1 TRBV18 CASSPPSGFSEAFF TGTGCCAGCTCACCACCGTCGGGATTTAGTGAAGCTTTCTTT
. TRBD2 TRBJ2-1 TRBV9 CASSVASGDNEQFF TGTGCCAGCAGCGTAGCTAGCGGTGACAATGAGCAGTTCTTC
once TRBD1 TRBJ1-1 TRBV5-1 CASSLWGTGGLTEAFF TGCGCCAGCAGCTTGTGGGGGACAGGGGGCTTAACTGAAGCTTTCTTT
. . TRBJ1-2 TRBV6-1 CASSLGWVDGYTF TGTGCCAGCAGCCTCGGCTGGGTCGATGGCTACACCTTC
. TRBD1 TRBJ1-1 TRBV7-3 CASSSYSGTARLF TGTGCCAGCAGCAGTTATTCCGGGACAGCGCGGCTCTTT
. . TRBJ2-7 TRBV5-1 CASSFLGASYEQYF TGCGCCAGCAGCTTCCTCGGGGCCTCCTACGAGCAGTACTTC
. . TRBJ2-7 TRBV19 CASSDSSYEQYF TGTGCCAGTTCGGACTCCTCCTACGAGCAGTACTTC
once TRBD2 TRBJ2-7 TRBV20-1 CSASLAHEQYF TGCAGTGCCTCACTAGCGCACGAGCAGTACTTC
few TRBD1 TRBJ2-2 TRBV3-1 CASSQWGQGANTGELFF TGTGCCAGCAGCCAATGGGGTCAGGGGGCGAACACCGGGGAGCTGTTTTTT
. . TRBJ1-6 TRBV28 CASSLGHAFSPLHF TGTGCCAGCAGCCTCGGACACGCTTTTTCACCCCTCCACTTT
. TRBD1 TRBJ2-7 TRBV2 CARGQGRNYEQYF TGTGCCAGAGGACAGGGGAGAAACTACGAGCAGTACTTC
. TRBD2 TRBJ2-3 TRBV6-4 CASSDSASGITDTQYF TGTGCCAGCAGTGACTCAGCTAGCGGAATCACAGATACGCAGTATTTT
many TRBD2 TRBJ2-3 TRBV12-3/TRBV12-4 CASSPPGLGGTDTQYF TGTGCCAGCAGCCCCCCGGGACTAGGAGGCACAGATACGCAGTATTTT
few TRBD1 TRBJ1-4 TRBV25-1 CASSRGDSGEKLFF TGTGCCAGCAGTAGGGGGGACAGTGGTGAAAAACTGTTTTTT
. TRBD1 TRBJ2-7 TRBV28 CASRLQGLGEQYF TGTGCCAGCAGGTTACAGGGGCTTGGTGAGCAGTACTTC
. . TRBJ2-3 TRBV5-1 CASSTIRGSTDTQYF TGCGCCAGCAGCACCATTAGGGGAAGCACAGATACGCAGTATTTT
. TRBD1 TRBJ2-7 TRBV20-1 CSAGTGLTYEQYF TGCAGTGCGGGGACAGGCCTAACCTACGAGCAGTACTTC